Below, 21 T cell receptor beta chains from the same sample are listed, as sequenced in a study of radiotherapy plus CTLA-4 blockade in lung cancer. Sequencing used immunoSEQ multiplex PCR; TCRdb keeps in-frame clones, though not all of them. The data contain tens of thousands of clones, just over 75% of them singletons. The sequenced sample was peripheral blood, obtained from a patient treated with radiotherapy plus ipilimumab. Every receptor here comes from a human donor with non-small cell lung cancer who had a partial response to radiotherapy plus ipilimumab.

This clone is labeled as medium-sized. The chain is built from TRBV6-1 and TRBJ1-3; TRBD1 matches at 10 bases. Germline assignment: CDR1 MNHNS and CDR2 SASEGT. The CDR3 is 18 amino acids. Trimming at V came to 2 bases and at J to 0 bases, leaving 7 bases not matched to a gene. CDR3 DNA: TGTGCCAGCAGTGAACGAGGACAGGGGGTGCACTCTGGAAACACCATATATTTT. It encodes CASSERGQGVHSGNTIYF.

CDR3 DNA sequence: TGTGCCAGCTCGCCATCCCCTGGGCGGGGGAACACCGGGGAGCTGTTTTTT. Its translation: CASSPSPGRGNTGELFF. V and J are TRBV18 and TRBJ2-2; possible D gene TRBD2, 6 bases. CDR3 length: 17 residues. V lost 6 bases and J 1 base, leaving 18 bases between the germline ends. Looked up from germline, CDR1 is KGHSH and CDR2 is LQKENI.

The table lists this clone with a few counts. This chain links TRBV11-3 with TRBJ2-1, with 13 positions matching TRBD2. J gave up 7 bases and V 5 bases, and 5 bases lay outside the gene matches. Germline assignment: CDR1 SGHNT and CDR2 YENEEA. CDR3 size: 15 residues. The DNA for the CDR3 is TGTGCCAGCAGCCTGACGACTAGCGGGGGGAATGAGCAGTTCTTC. This sequence encodes CASSLTTSGGNEQFF.

The rearrangement links TRBV6-5 to TRBJ1-1, with D possibly TRBD1 on 5 matching bases. Germline CDR1 MNHEY, CDR2 SVGAGI. Trimming pared 2 bases from V and 4 bases from J, leaving 8 bases between. The CDR3 contains 13 residues. CDR3 coding DNA: TGTGCCAGCAGTTACGGGGCAGCCACTGAAGCTTTCTTT. This translates into CASSYGAATEAFF.

The chain combines TRBV5-5 with TRBJ2-3; no definite D call. Trimming shortened V by 2 bases and J by 6 bases, and 4 bases separated the two germline ends. This CDR3 has 11 residues. Germline assignment: CDR1 SGHKS and CDR2 YYEKEE (reference sequence). As DNA, the CDR3 is TGTGCCAGCAGCTTCCTGGATACGCAGTATTTT. This translates into CASSFLDTQYF.

This chain connects TRBV19 to TRBJ2-7; D is perhaps TRBD2 (5 bases). Germline CDR1 is LNHDA and CDR2 is SQIVND (reference sequence). There are 15 residues in the CDR3. V was clipped by 1 base and J by 0 bases, with 10 bases between them. The CDR3 region has the DNA TGTGCCAGTAGTATAGGTACGGGGAGCTCCTACGAGCAGTACTTC. It specifies CASSIGTGSSYEQYF.

J is TRBJ2-3 and V is TRBV4-1; 9 positions match TRBD2. This CDR3 is 20 amino acids long. Per germline, CDR1 MGHRA and CDR2 YSYEKL. J was trimmed by 3 bases and V by 0 bases; bases with no gene match: 16. CDR3: CASSQEGEAASGAITDTQYF. The CDR3, as DNA: TGCGCCAGCAGCCAAGAAGGGGAGGCAGCTAGCGGGGCGATAACAGATACGCAGTATTTT.

V is TRBV19 and J is TRBJ2-1; TRBD2 aligns across 8 bases. Germline V lookup: CDR1 LNHDA, CDR2 SQIVND (reference sequence). The CDR3 spans 14 residues. The J segment lost 8 bases and the V segment lost 8 bases, leaving 11 bases of the junction unmatched. The CDR3 reads CASGGRTSTDEQFF. The CDR3 DNA reads as TGTGCCAGTGGGGGGAGGACTAGCACCGATGAGCAGTTCTTC.

CDR3 amino acids: CASSPSRGLSTEAFF. The CDR3 DNA reads as TGTGCCAGCAGCCCAAGCAGGGGGCTGAGCACTGAAGCTTTCTTT. V gene TRBV6-5 combines with J gene TRBJ1-1, with 8 bases identical to TRBD1. Trimming at V came to 6 bases and at J to 4 bases, leaving 10 bases not matched to a gene. Germline V CDR1 and CDR2: MNHEY, SVGAGI. The CDR3 runs 15 residues.

The chain has TRBV9 and TRBJ2-5, with 8 bases lining up with TRBD1. V lost 2 bases, J lost 5 bases, and 11 bases stayed unmatched. The germline V gene has CDR1 SGDLS and CDR2 YYNGEE. CDR3 size: 16 residues. CDR3 protein: CASSVPSSGGGETQYF. In DNA, the CDR3 is TGTGCCAGCAGCGTTCCCTCCTCAGGGGGCGGTGAGACCCAGTACTTC. Full variable domain (missing parts from reference TRBV9 and TRBJ2-5): DSGVTQTPKHLITATGQRVTLRCSPRSGDLSVYWYQQSLDQGLQFLIQYYNGEERAKGNILERFSAQQFPDLHSELNLSSLELGDSALYFCASSVPSSGGGETQYFGPGTRLLVL.

The chain combines TRBV6-5 with TRBJ2-7; 10 bases are shared with TRBD1. This CDR3 is 16 amino acids long. Trimming cost V 0 bases and J 7 bases; bases outside gene matches: 9. Germline CDR1 reads MNHEY; CDR2 reads SVGAGI. In DNA form, the CDR3 reads TGTGCCAGCAGTTACTCTCCGGGGACAGGGGTATGGGAGCAGTACTTC. This encodes CASSYSPGTGVWEQYF.

The chain couples TRBV30 to TRBJ1-2; no clear D gene. The CDR3 spans 12 residues. Trimming took 2 bases from V and 2 from J, leaving 6 bases between them. CDR1 is GTSNPN and CDR2 is SVGIG in the germline V gene (reference sequence). The CDR3 DNA is TGTGCCTGGAGTACAGTAAACTATGGCTACACCTTC. It codes for CAWSTVNYGYTF.

The rearrangement links TRBV19 to TRBJ2-7, with 10 nucleotides matching TRBD2. This CDR3 contains 14 residues. J gave up 4 bases and V 5 bases, and 5 bases lay outside the gene matches. Per germline, CDR1 LNHDA and CDR2 SQIVND (reference sequence). Here the CDR3 reads CASSPGLAAYEQYF. Written as DNA, the CDR3 is TGTGCCAGTAGTCCCGGACTAGCGGCTTACGAGCAGTACTTC. Using reference TRBV19 and TRBJ2-7 for the parts outside the CDR3, the full variable domain is DGGITQSPKYLFRKEGQNVTLSCEQNLNHDAMYWYRQDPGQGLRLIYYSQIVNDFQKGDIAEGYSVSREKKESFPLTVTSAQKNPTAFYLCASSPGLAAYEQYFGPGTRLTVT.

This rearrangement joins TRBV5-1 to TRBJ2-3; 9 bases line up with TRBD2. The CDR3 is 15 amino acids. Losses at the gene ends were 6 bases for V and 3 bases for J; bases not matched to a gene: 8. Germline CDR1 is SGHRS and CDR2 is YFSETQ. As DNA, the CDR3 is TGCGCCAGCAACAGGGCGGGGGGGACTACAGATACGCAGTATTTT. Its protein product is CASNRAGGTTDTQYF.

This chain joins TRBV19 and TRBJ2-1, with a weak D call TRBD1 (6 bases). The CDR3 has 15 amino acids. Trimming took off 5 bases at V and 4 bases at J, with 15 bases between the two ends. Per germline, CDR1 LNHDA and CDR2 SQIVND (reference sequence). CDR3 protein: CASSPIRDTYNEQFF. The CDR3 DNA is TGTGCCAGTAGTCCAATCCGGGACACATACAATGAGCAGTTCTTC.

The chain carries TRBV15 and TRBJ1-1, with 8 bases fitting TRBD1. V dropped 1 base and J dropped 4; count of bases not matched to a gene: 8. The germline CDR1 and CDR2 sequences are LNHNV and YYDKDF (reference sequence). CDR3 length: 16 amino acids. Here the CDR3 DNA reads TGTGCCACCAGCAGAGGAACTGACAGGGGTACCACTGAAGCTTTCTTT. Translating gives CATSRGTDRGTTEAFF. The full variable domain, with the rest looked up from reference TRBV15 and TRBJ1-1, is DAMVIQNPRYQVTQFGKPVTLSCSQTLNHNVMYWYQQKSSQAPKLLFHYYDKDFNNEADTPDNFQSRRPNTSFCFLDIRSPGLGDTAMYLCATSRGTDRGTTEAFFGQGTRLTVV.

V usage is TRBV12-5 and J usage is TRBJ1-5; 7 bases match TRBD1. The ends lost 6 bases at V and 2 bases at J; junction bases unmatched: 7. Looked up from germline, CDR1 is LGHNT and CDR2 is FRNRAP. This CDR3 comprises 15 residues. The CDR3 region has the DNA TGTGCTAGTGGACCAAGGACAGGTCGCAATCAGCCCCAGCATTTT. Encoded protein: CASGPRTGRNQPQHF. Full variable domain (remainder filled in from reference TRBV12-5 and TRBJ1-5): DARVTQTPRHKVTEMGQEVTMRCQPILGHNTVFWYRQTMMQGLELLAYFRNRAPLDDSGMPKDRFSAEMPDATLATLKIQPSEPRDSAVYFCASGPRTGRNQPQHFGDGTRLSIL.

This clone was recorded a few times. This chain joins TRBV9 and TRBJ2-3; weak D call: TRBD1 (6 bases). Germline loops: CDR1 SGDLS, CDR2 YYNGEE. The V end lost 5 bases, the J end lost 2 bases, and 18 bases lay between the germline ends. This CDR3 is 16 amino acids long. The CDR3 DNA is TGTGCCAGCAGGGGAACCACAGGGCGAGACACAGATACGCAGTATTTT. It specifies CASRGTTGRDTDTQYF.

The CDR3 region has the DNA TGTGCCAGCAGTTCCGGACAGGCGATTAATGAAAAACTGTTTTTT. Amino acid sequence: CASSSGQAINEKLFF. The chain recombines TRBV6-5 with TRBJ1-4, with 7 bases fitting TRBD1. Trimming removed 4 bases from V and 4 bases from J; junction bases left unmatched: 6. Per germline, CDR1 MNHEY and CDR2 SVGAGI. The CDR3 is made up of 15 amino acids.

V gene TRBV5-1 combines with J gene TRBJ2-7, with 9 bases matching TRBD1. Germline CDR1 SGHRS, CDR2 YFSETQ. This CDR3 is built from 17 residues. V lost 0 bases to trimming and J lost 1 base; unmatched junction nucleotides: 8. The CDR3 bases are TGCGCCAGCAGCTTGGCCGGACAGGGGCAATTTTCCTACGAGCAGTACTTC. Encoded protein: CASSLAGQGQFSYEQYF.

V is TRBV13 and J is TRBJ2-7; maybe TRBD2 (5 bases). Germline V gives CDR1 PRHDT, CDR2 FYEKMQ (reference sequence). The CDR3 has 15 amino acids. V was trimmed by 5 bases and J by 2 bases, leaving 16 bases between them. CDR3 coding DNA: TGTGCCAGCAGCCCCCGCACTAGATTCCCCTACGAGCAGTACTTC. Its protein is CASSPRTRFPYEQYF.